The source of this TCR beta chain is a study of CD8 T cells in Susac syndrome. Study-wide findings and caveats: The study acknowledged a relatively small number of individuals in its TCR sequencing and HLA analysis.

CDR3 size: 15 residues. Germline CDR1 is MNHEY and CDR2 is SMNVEV (reference sequence). Trimming took off 7 bases at V and 8 bases at J, with 21 bases between the two ends. As for this clonotype: What it recognizes is unknown.

RNA totalling about 0.45 to 1 ug underwent reverse transcription with random hexamers. MiXCR, run by TCRdb on the immunoSEQ multiplex PCR reads, gives a single entry per CDR3 protein. The sample holds just over 300,000 distinct CDR3 sequences; about 90% are singletons and the top ten take less than 0.08%. This chain links TRBV27 with TRBJ1-5; D call uncertain. The receptor's source is a human donor with multiple sclerosis. Sequenced sample: CD4+ T cells from PBMCs. The DNA of the CDR3 is TGTGCCAGCACCCCCAATGGCCGGATCCCCGAGCCCCAGCATTTT. This sequence encodes CASTPNGRIPEPQHF.